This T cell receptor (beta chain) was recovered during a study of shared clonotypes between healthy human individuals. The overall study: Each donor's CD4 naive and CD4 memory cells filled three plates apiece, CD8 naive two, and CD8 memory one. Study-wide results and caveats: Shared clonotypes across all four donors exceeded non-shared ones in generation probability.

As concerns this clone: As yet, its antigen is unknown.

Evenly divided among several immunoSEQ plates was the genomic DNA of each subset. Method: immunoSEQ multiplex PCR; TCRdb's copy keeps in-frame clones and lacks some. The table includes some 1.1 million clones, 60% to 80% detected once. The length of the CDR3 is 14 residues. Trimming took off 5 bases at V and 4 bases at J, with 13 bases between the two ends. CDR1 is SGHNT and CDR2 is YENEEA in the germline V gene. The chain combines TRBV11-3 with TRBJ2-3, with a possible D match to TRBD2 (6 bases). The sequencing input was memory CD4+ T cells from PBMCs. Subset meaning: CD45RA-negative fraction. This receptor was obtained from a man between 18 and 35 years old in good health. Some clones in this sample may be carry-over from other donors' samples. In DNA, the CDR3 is TGTGCCAGCAGCCCCGGGGGAGAGGCAGATACGCAGTATTTT. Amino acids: CASSPGGEADTQYF.